The present T cell receptor (beta chain) was sequenced within a study of blood T cell repertoires in COVID-19. Across the whole study: Spain, Italy and the United States supplied samples that represented acute and convalescent COVID-19.

The authors' processing: Reference gene primer amplification yielded estimated nucleated cell counts. Assay: immunoSEQ multiplex PCR; the TCRdb copy retains only in-frame clones and omits some. From that table come the V and J calls and clone size; the DNA was used to work out D and trimming. The sample includes around 120,000 clones, 65% to 90% seen only once; the top ten take under 2.5%. The V gene lost 2 bases and the J gene lost 5 bases, with 9 bases spanning the gap. Germline CDR1 SGHAT, CDR2 FQNNGV. The CDR3 is made up of 13 amino acids. Participants had their cohort set by participant-reported clinical history. Each recovered donor of Cohort 3 presented with two negative PCRs, clearance, or symptom resolution.

This TCR was recovered from a woman between 45 and 65 years old who had recovered from COVID-19. Sequencing was performed on PBMCs or T cells enriched from blood (not recorded which). This chain connects TRBV11-2 to TRBJ2-5; the D is unclear. For the CDR3, the DNA is TGTGCCAGCAGCTTATTTCATTTGGAGACCCAGTACTTC. This encodes CASSLFHLETQYF.